This TCR beta chain was obtained from a study of shared clonotypes between healthy human individuals. On the study more broadly: A donor's plate count was three for CD4 naive and three for CD4 memory; CD8 naive had two and CD8 memory one.

Participating donors were healthy, HIV-negative adults free of recent acute infections or vaccinations. This clone has more than one count but fewer than ten. The table came from immunoSEQ multiplex PCR; TCRdb's copy has only in-frame clones and leaves some out. The sample holds fewer than 400,000 clones, 74% seen once. The clonotype originates from a man aged 30 to 45 in good health. Sequenced sample: memory CD4+ T cells sorted from blood. The sample's subset: CD45RA-negative fraction.

The DNA of the CDR3 is TGTGCCAGCAGTGACCCCTTAGGGGGAAAACCGGAGACCCAGTACTTC. This encodes CASSDPLGGKPETQYF. This chain connects TRBV6-1 to TRBJ2-5; D is possibly TRBD1 (6 bases). Per germline, CDR1 MNHNS and CDR2 SASEGT. With 3 bases removed from V and 5 bases from J, the gap between germline ends came to 19 bases. The CDR3 loop spans 16 amino acids.